Given below is one TCR beta chain in context. This entry belongs to a study of shared clonotypes between healthy human individuals. The V and J ends lost 1 base and 6 bases respectively, with 13 bases between them. The germline V gene encodes CDR1 SQVTM and CDR2 ANQGSEA. The CDR3 extends over 14 amino acids. The protocol was immunoSEQ multiplex PCR, while the TCRdb copy is restricted to in-frame clones and leaves out a portion. The repertoire includes about 2.3 million clones, over 85% of them detected once, and roughly 0.36% sits in the top ten. Sequenced input: naive CD4+ T cells from PBMCs. Noted subset: CD45RA+ positively selected. The TCR was taken from a man between 18 and 29 years old in good health. Some clones in this sample may be carry-over from other donors' samples. This chain links TRBV29-1 with TRBJ2-1; the D gene is possibly TRBD2 (5 bases). The chain's CDR3 is CSVEGTRVGNEQFF. The DNA of the CDR3 is TGCAGCGTTGAAGGAACTAGGGTCGGCAATGAGCAGTTCTTC.